The 18 T cell receptor beta chains below were found in one sample sequenced in a study of cytomegalovirus exposure and HLA in healthy donors. Sequencing used immunoSEQ multiplex PCR; TCRdb keeps in-frame clones, though not all of them. Here the sample spans some 170,000 clones, 85% being singletons. The sample taken for sequencing was PBMCs. Every receptor here comes from a young man in good health and CMV-seropositive.

The chain links TRBV4-1 to TRBJ1-5, with D perhaps matching TRBD1 (6 bases). The CDR3 sequence is 19 residues long. The ends were cut back, 1 base at V and 2 bases at J, with 21 bases in the middle. Germline V gene lookup returns CDR1 MGHRA and CDR2 YSYEKL. Here the CDR3 DNA reads TGCGCCAGCAGCCAAGTTATACAGGGACCCGGTAATGGCAATCAGCCCCAGCATTTT. It encodes CASSQVIQGPGNGNQPQHF.

The chain has TRBV5-4 and TRBJ2-2; 9 nucleotides align to TRBD1. The CDR3 length is 14 residues. Germline trimming cut 3 bases from V and 6 bases from J; bases unmatched to any gene: 3. Per the germline V gene, CDR1 is SGHNT and CDR2 is YYREEE (reference sequence). The DNA of the CDR3 is TGTGCCAGCAGCTACAGGGGGCGGGCCGGGGAGCTGTTTTTT. This translates into CASSYRGRAGELFF. The full variable domain, with the rest looked up from reference TRBV5-4 and TRBJ2-2, is ETGVTQSPTHLIKTRGQQVTLRCSSQSGHNTVSWYQQALGQGPQFIFQYYREEENGRGNFPPRFSGLQFPNYSSELNVNALELDDSALYLCASSYRGRAGELFFGEGSRLTVL.

The V call is TRBV2, the J call TRBJ2-3; a possible D gene is TRBD1 (6 bases). V dropped 6 bases and J dropped 2 bases, with 15 bases sitting between them. Germline V gives CDR1 SNHLY, CDR2 FYNNEI. The CDR3 loop spans 15 amino acids. This CDR3 is CASRERRQATDTQYF. DNA for the CDR3: TGTGCCAGCAGAGAGCGAAGACAGGCCACAGATACGCAGTATTTT. Combining the CDR3 with reference TRBV2 and TRBJ2-3 gives the whole variable domain EPEVTQTPSHQVTQMGQEVILRCVPISNHLYFYWYRQILGQKVEFLVSFYNNEISEKSEIFDDQFSVERPDGSNFTLKIRSTKLEDSAMYFCASRERRQATDTQYFGPGTRLTVL.

In the case of this clone: At one end, the junction sequence differs from germline, possibly due to a read error. This CDR3 is CATSLKQVIGNTIYF. The CDR3 DNA sequence: TGTGCCACCAGCTTAAAACAGGTTATAGGAAACACCATATATTTT. This chain connects TRBV7-3 to TRBJ1-3, with a tentative D call TRBD1 (5 bases). CDR3 length: 15 residues. CDR1 is SGHTA and CDR2 is FQGTGA in the germline V gene.

The J gene is TRBJ2-7, the V gene TRBV12-5; D uncertain. The germline gives CDR1 LGHNT, CDR2 FRNRAP. The CDR3 extends over 16 amino acids. Trimming stripped 3 bases from V and 4 bases from J, with 19 bases between. CDR3 DNA: TGTGCTAGTGGTTTCTCAAACTATAACCCCTTTTACGAGCAGTACTTC. Translated, it gives CASGFSNYNPFYEQYF.

This chain links TRBV15 with TRBJ2-3; TRBD1 matches 9 bases. Germline V gene data show CDR1 as LNHNV and CDR2 as YYDKDF (reference sequence). V lost 7 bases, J lost 6 bases, and 11 bases stayed unmatched. The length of the CDR3 is 15 residues. CDR3 loop: CATTPTGGTGDTQYF. The DNA of the CDR3 is TGTGCCACCACCCCTACAGGGGGCACAGGGGATACGCAGTATTTT.

This sequence joins TRBV5-1 and TRBJ1-4, with 7 bases lining up with TRBD1. The CDR3 is made up of 15 amino acids. The V and J ends lost 1 base and 6 bases, in that order; junction bases with no gene match: 6. Germline assignment: CDR1 SGHRS and CDR2 YFSETQ. The CDR3 sequence: CASSLMTGKDEKLFF. The DNA for the CDR3 is TGCGCCAGCAGCTTGATGACAGGGAAGGATGAAAAACTGTTTTTT.

The V and J genes are TRBV6-5 and TRBJ2-1, with 9 bases aligning to TRBD1. The V gene end was trimmed by 7 bases and the J gene end by 9 bases; junction bases not matched to a gene: 7. CDR3 length: 13 residues. The germline V gene encodes CDR1 MNHEY and CDR2 SVGAGI. The CDR3, as DNA: TGTGCCAGCACTCAGACAGGGGGAGCTGAGCAGTTCTTC. This gives the protein CASTQTGGAEQFF.

V and J are TRBV4-2 and TRBJ1-3, with TRBD1 matching 8 bases. The V gene end was trimmed by 4 bases and the J gene end by 2 bases; junction bases not matched to a gene: 4. This CDR3 has 15 amino acids. CDR1 is LGHNA and CDR2 is YNFKEQ in the germline V gene. The CDR3 DNA reads TGTGCCAGCAGCCTGCCGACAGGGGCTGGAAACACCATATATTTT. As protein: CASSLPTGAGNTIYF.

In regard to this clone: The sample carries other DNA sequences with the same CDR3. V usage is TRBV7-6 and J usage is TRBJ2-1; D possibly corresponds to TRBD2 (5 bases). The CDR3 contains 13 residues. CDR1 is SGHVS, CDR2 FNYEAQ, per germline. Trimming removed 2 bases from V and 4 bases from J, with 6 bases in between. The CDR3 DNA reads as TGTGCCAGCAGCTTACGGGGATACAATGAGCAGTTCTTC. This gives the protein CASSLRGYNEQFF.

This sequence joins TRBV19 and TRBJ1-4; no clear D gene. Germline CDR1 and CDR2: LNHDA and SQIVND (reference sequence). The CDR3 runs to 17 residues. Trimming took 5 bases from V and 8 from J, leaving 24 bases between them. The CDR3 coding sequence is TGTGCCAGTAGTCGACGCCGGGAGAGCGGGGTCAAGGAAAAACTGTTTTTT. Amino acid sequence: CASSRRRESGVKEKLFF.

The chain joins TRBV11-2 to TRBJ1-1; TRBD1 matches at 8 bases. Trimming removed 6 bases from V and 5 bases from J; junction bases left unmatched: 5. This CDR3 comprises 13 residues. Germline lookup yields CDR1 SGHAT and CDR2 FQNNGV. CDR3 amino acids: CASRGTGWTEAFF. Written as DNA, the CDR3 is TGTGCCAGCAGGGGGACAGGTTGGACTGAAGCTTTCTTT. Supplemented by reference TRBV11-2 and TRBJ1-1, the full variable domain reads EAGVAQSPRYKIIEKRQSVAFWCNPISGHATLYWYQQILGQGPKLLIQFQNNGVVDDSQLPKDRFSAERLKGVDSTLKIQPAKLEDSAVYLCASRGTGWTEAFFGQGTRLTVV.

The genes are TRBV5-5 and TRBJ1-2; the D gene is possibly TRBD1 (6 bases). The CDR3 is 15 amino acids. V lost 4 bases and J 1 base, leaving 14 bases between the germline ends. The germline V gene encodes CDR1 SGHKS and CDR2 YYEKEE (reference sequence). Here the CDR3 reads CASSGEDSINYGYTF. Written as DNA, the CDR3 is TGTGCCAGCAGCGGCGAGGACAGCATTAACTATGGCTACACCTTC. Based on the CDR3 plus reference TRBV5-5 and TRBJ1-2, the full variable domain is DAGVTQSPTHLIKTRGQQVTLRCSPISGHKSVSWYQQVLGQGPQFIFQYYEKEERGRGNFPDRFSARQFPNYSSELNVNALLLGDSALYLCASSGEDSINYGYTFGSGTRLTVV.

The V and J genes are TRBV27 and TRBJ2-3; the D is unclear. The V end lost 7 bases, the J end lost 3 bases, and 11 bases lay between the germline ends. Germline V lookup: CDR1 MNHEY, CDR2 SMNVEV (reference sequence). The CDR3 extends over 13 amino acids. The CDR3 nucleotides read TGTGCCAGCACTAGATTTGGGACAGATACGCAGTATTTT. It encodes CASTRFGTDTQYF.

Written as DNA, the CDR3 is TGTGCCAGCAAGGAGGGGAAGCGCGAGAATGAAAAACTGTTTTTT. Its translation: CASKEGKRENEKLFF. The chain carries TRBV2 and TRBJ1-4, with D perhaps matching TRBD1 (5 bases). V was pared by 7 bases and J by 5 bases, with 17 bases between. Germline assignment: CDR1 SNHLY and CDR2 FYNNEI. The CDR3 has 15 amino acids.

The chain has TRBV7-3 and TRBJ2-3; 7 bases match TRBD1. CDR3 length equals 15 residues. Germline CDR1 SGHTA, CDR2 FQGTGA. The junction had 10 bases not matched to a gene; V was cut back by 6 bases and J by 4 bases. CDR3 sequence (DNA): TGTGCCAGCAGTCTTAGGGGGCGATATGCAGATACGCAGTATTTT. This codes for CASSLRGRYADTQYF.

V and J are TRBV7-2 and TRBJ2-2, with a tentative D call TRBD2 (6 bases). The CDR3 length is 16 residues. Germline V lookup: CDR1 SGHTA, CDR2 FQGNSA. The germline V and J ends were trimmed by 1 base and 0 bases, with 9 bases remaining between them. The CDR3: CASSLVLASNTGELFF. Written as DNA, the CDR3 is TGTGCCAGCAGCTTAGTCCTAGCGTCGAACACCGGGGAGCTGTTTTTT.

The CDR3 sequence: CASSFGGASYNEQFF. Written as DNA, the CDR3 is TGTGCCAGCAGTTTTGGGGGGGCCTCCTACAATGAGCAGTTCTTC. The chain uses TRBV27 and TRBJ2-1, with TRBD2 as a possible D gene (7 bases). The V gene lost 3 bases and the J gene lost 0 bases, with 9 bases spanning the gap. The CDR3 is 15 residues long. Germline V lookup: CDR1 MNHEY, CDR2 SMNVEV (reference sequence).